The T cell receptor (beta chain) under discussion was sequenced for a study of blood T cell repertoires in COVID-19. This table comes from immunoSEQ multiplex PCR, and its TCRdb copy is limited to in-frame clones, with some not included. This sample has about 220,000 clones; around three quarters occur once, and the top ten carry under 8.5%. Between the trimmed V and J ends, which lost 3 bases and 0 bases, there was a span of 7 bases. The CDR3 extends over 14 amino acids. Germline V lookup: CDR1 SEHNR, CDR2 FQNEAQ (reference sequence). The source of this sequence is a woman in her 70s with acute or convalescent COVID-19. The sequenced sample was peripheral blood. The chain has TRBV7-9 and TRBJ2-3; perhaps TRBD2 as D (5 bases). CDR3 bases: TGTGCCAGCAGCTTCTCGGGGAGCACAGATACGCAGTATTTT. Its protein is CASSFSGSTDTQYF.